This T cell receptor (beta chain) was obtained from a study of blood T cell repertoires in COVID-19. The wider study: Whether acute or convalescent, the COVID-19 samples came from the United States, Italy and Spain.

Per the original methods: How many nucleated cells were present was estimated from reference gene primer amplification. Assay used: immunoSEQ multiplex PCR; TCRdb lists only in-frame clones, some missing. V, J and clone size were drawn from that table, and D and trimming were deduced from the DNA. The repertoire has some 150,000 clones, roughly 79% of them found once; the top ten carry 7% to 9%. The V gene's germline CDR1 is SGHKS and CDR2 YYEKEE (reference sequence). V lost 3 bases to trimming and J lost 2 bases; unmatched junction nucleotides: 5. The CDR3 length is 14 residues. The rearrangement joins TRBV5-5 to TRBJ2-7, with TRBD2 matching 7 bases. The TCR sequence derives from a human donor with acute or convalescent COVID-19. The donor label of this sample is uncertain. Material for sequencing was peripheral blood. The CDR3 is CASSSGGGTYEQYF. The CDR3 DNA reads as TGTGCCAGCAGCTCGGGGGGAGGCACCTACGAGCAGTACTTC.